There are a few counts of the clone carrying this T cell receptor beta chain. Antigen specificity is unknown. Read coverage stops 3 residues before the CDR3 terminus; the germline J gene supplies the remainder. Sequencing input was equivalent genomic DNA from CVID and controls. Assay: immunoSEQ multiplex PCR; the TCRdb copy retains only in-frame clones and omits some. The data show around 42,000 clones, with none appearing a single time. These data come from a study of T cell clonality in common variable immunodeficiency. Study results and caveats: In common variable immunodeficiency, TCR beta chains reportedly carried fewer deletions and N-nucleotide insertions.

Most patients and controls had Caucasian heritage. No CVID subject was ill or on immunomodulatory drugs when sampled. Each donor provided about 4.5 to 8.5 ml of heparinized whole blood. Germline assignment: CDR1 SGHRS and CDR2 YFSETQ. This CDR3 comprises 13 residues. V gave up 2 bases and J gave up 6 bases, with 11 bases separating them. The clonotype was recovered from a human donor with common variable immunodeficiency. What was sequenced was peripheral blood mononuclear cells. The V call is TRBV5-1, the J call TRBJ1-2; no clear D. Incomplete CDR3 DNA: TGCGCCAGCAGCTTCGGGTCAAGCGATGGC. Translating it yields CASSFGSSDG. The full CDR3 protein reads CASSFGSSDGYTF.